These 9 T cell receptor beta chains were all obtained from the same sample, sequenced in a study of cytomegalovirus exposure and HLA in healthy donors. The PCR used 60 Vbeta and 13 Jbeta primers. Using immunoSEQ multiplex PCR, the repertoire was profiled, and TCRdb retains in-frame clones only, with some absent. The sample carries about 190,000 clones, roughly 76% recorded once. Sequencing input: PBMCs. The source of these receptors is a woman in her twenties or thirties in good health and CMV-seropositive.

The genes are TRBV2 and TRBJ2-1, with a possible D match to TRBD1 (6 bases). Trimming removed 4 bases from V and 5 bases from J, with 9 bases in between. Germline assignment: CDR1 SNHLY and CDR2 FYNNEI. CDR3 size: 13 residues. This CDR3 is CASSVGHNNEQFF. CDR3 DNA: TGTGCCAGCAGTGTGGGACACAACAATGAGCAGTTCTTC.

V is TRBV19 and J is TRBJ1-4; D remains ambiguous. Deletions cut 0 bases from V and 0 bases from J, with 8 bases between. This CDR3 is 16 amino acids long. The germline CDR1 and CDR2 sequences are LNHDA and SQIVND (reference sequence). The CDR3 nucleotides are TGTGCCAGTAGTATAGATGGGCTTGCAACTAATGAAAAACTGTTTTTT. This encodes CASSIDGLATNEKLFF. The variable domain in full, with the rest retrieved from reference TRBV19 and TRBJ1-4, is DGGITQSPKYLFRKEGQNVTLSCEQNLNHDAMYWYRQDPGQGLRLIYYSQIVNDFQKGDIAEGYSVSREKKESFPLTVTSAQKNPTAFYLCASSIDGLATNEKLFFGSGTQLSVL.

The chain is built from TRBV29-1 and TRBJ1-1; weak D call: TRBD1 (6 bases). This CDR3 region has 14 residues. Trimming left V 6 bases short and J 0 bases short, with 14 bases between. Germline V lookup: CDR1 SQVTM, CDR2 ANQGSEA. The CDR3 nucleotides are TGCAGCGTGGAACAGGGAACGGTGAACACTGAAGCTTTCTTT. Protein: CSVEQGTVNTEAFF.

The chain joins TRBV28 to TRBJ1-2, with 7 bases lining up with TRBD1. Trimming took 6 bases from V and 6 from J; bases not matched to a gene: 13. From germline, CDR1 is MDHEN and CDR2 SYDVKM. This CDR3 has 15 residues. This CDR3 reads CASSPYLTGTHGYTF. The CDR3 nucleotides are TGTGCCAGCAGCCCCTACCTGACAGGGACTCATGGCTACACCTTC.

The sample holds a few counts of this clone. The CDR3 loop reads CASSLLSGQGLGYTF. Here the CDR3 DNA reads TGTGCCAGCAGTTTATTGTCCGGACAGGGGCTTGGCTACACCTTC. The V call is TRBV28, the J call TRBJ1-2, with 9 bases fitting TRBD1. Germline V gives CDR1 MDHEN, CDR2 SYDVKM. There are 15 residues in the CDR3. Trimming took 1 base from V and 7 from J; bases not matched to a gene: 7.

V and J are TRBV5-1 and TRBJ2-5; D perhaps matches TRBD1 (5 bases). CDR1 SGHRS and CDR2 YFSETQ come from the germline V gene. Trimming left V 0 bases short and J 7 bases short, with 13 bases between. This CDR3 has 14 amino acids. The CDR3 DNA reads as TGCGCCAGCAGCTTGGATCAGGGTCAGGGGACCCAGTACTTC. This encodes CASSLDQGQGTQYF.

V usage is TRBV30 and J usage is TRBJ2-4; D is undetermined. The V end was cut by 2 bases, the J end by 1 base, with 18 bases between. The CDR3 extends over 17 amino acids. Germline assignment: CDR1 GTSNPN and CDR2 SVGIG (reference sequence). The CDR3 DNA is TGTGCCTGGAGTTCCCCTAGTAAGAGTGTTGCCAAAAACATTCAGTACTTC. This translates into CAWSSPSKSVAKNIQYF.

The chain combines TRBV19 with TRBJ2-1; 12 bases line up with TRBD2. The germline V gene has CDR1 LNHDA and CDR2 SQIVND (reference sequence). The CDR3 is made up of 15 amino acids. V shed 5 bases and J 7 bases; nucleotides not matched to a gene: 6. The CDR3 reads CASSVLAGGFNEQFF. CDR3 bases: TGTGCCAGTAGTGTACTAGCGGGAGGTTTTAATGAGCAGTTCTTC. Supplemented by reference TRBV19 and TRBJ2-1, the full variable domain reads DGGITQSPKYLFRKEGQNVTLSCEQNLNHDAMYWYRQDPGQGLRLIYYSQIVNDFQKGDIAEGYSVSREKKESFPLTVTSAQKNPTAFYLCASSVLAGGFNEQFFGPGTRLTVL.

This clone is a singleton in its sample. The chain links TRBV19 to TRBJ1-3, with D unresolved. The germline V gene encodes CDR1 LNHDA and CDR2 SQIVND (reference sequence). Trimming shortened V by 5 bases and J by 4 bases, and 18 bases separated the two germline ends. The CDR3 runs 16 residues. The CDR3 here is CASSLRWSPPGNTIYF. The DNA for the CDR3 is TGTGCCAGTAGTCTACGGTGGTCGCCACCGGGAAACACCATATATTTT.